Presented here are 4 T cell receptor beta chains from one specimen sequenced in a study of blood T cell repertoires in COVID-19. The repertoire was sequenced with immunoSEQ multiplex PCR; TCRdb's copy has only in-frame clones and lacks some. The sample shows hundreds of thousands of clones, roughly 90% of them seen only once. The specimen was peripheral blood. All receptors come from a woman in her 70s with COVID-19, enrolled during active disease.

J is TRBJ2-7 and V is TRBV10-1, with 8 nucleotides matching TRBD1. This CDR3 region has 17 residues. Trimming removed 2 bases from V and 6 bases from J; junction bases left unmatched: 15. The germline CDR1 and CDR2 sequences are WNHNN and SYGVQD (reference sequence). The chain's CDR3 is CASSERIAGQGRSEQYF. The CDR3 coding sequence is TGCGCCAGCAGTGAGCGAATAGCCGGACAGGGTCGTAGCGAGCAGTACTTC.

About this clone itself: This could be a read error, since a much larger clone is one nucleotide away. The chain employs TRBV10-2 and TRBJ1-1; D uncertain. Germline assignment: CDR1 WSHSY and CDR2 SAAADI. Trimming shortened V by 7 bases and J by 1 base, and 4 bases separated the two germline ends. This CDR3 contains 11 residues. CDR3 loop: CASTGNTEAFF. Here the CDR3 DNA reads TGCGCCAGCACGGGGAACACTGAAGCTTTCTTT.

The rearrangement links TRBV28 to TRBJ1-5; 7 positions match TRBD1. This CDR3 region has 17 residues. Germline-derived CDR1 and CDR2 are MDHEN and SYDVKM. Trimming removed 6 bases from V and 0 bases from J; junction bases left unmatched: 11. The CDR3 reads CASRSRGQFDSNQPQHF. CDR3 sequence (DNA): TGTGCCAGCAGATCTCGGGGACAGTTCGATAGCAATCAGCCCCAGCATTTT.

The chain is built from TRBV5-1 and TRBJ1-2, with 11 bases aligning to TRBD1. V gave up 6 bases and J gave up 8 bases; unmatched junction bases: 12. The CDR3 sequence is 15 residues long. Germline CDR1 SGHRS, CDR2 YFSETQ. The CDR3 region is CASTPFPGQGEGYTF. The DNA of the CDR3 is TGCGCCAGCACCCCTTTCCCGGGACAGGGGGAAGGCTACACCTTC.